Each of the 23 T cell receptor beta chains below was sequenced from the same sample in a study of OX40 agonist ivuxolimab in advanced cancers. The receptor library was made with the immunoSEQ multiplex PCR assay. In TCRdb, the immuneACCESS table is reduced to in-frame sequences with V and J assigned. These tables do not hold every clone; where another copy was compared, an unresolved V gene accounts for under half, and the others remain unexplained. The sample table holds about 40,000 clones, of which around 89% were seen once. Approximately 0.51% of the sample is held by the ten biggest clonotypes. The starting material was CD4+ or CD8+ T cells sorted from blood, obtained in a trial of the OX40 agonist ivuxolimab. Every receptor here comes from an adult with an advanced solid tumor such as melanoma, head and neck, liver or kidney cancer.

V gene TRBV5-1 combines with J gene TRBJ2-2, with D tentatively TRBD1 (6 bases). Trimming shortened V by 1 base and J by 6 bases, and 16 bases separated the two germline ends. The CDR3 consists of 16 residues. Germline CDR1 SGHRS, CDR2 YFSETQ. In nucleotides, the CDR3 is TGCGCCAGCAGCTTGTCTAGTGGGGGCCCGGCCGGGGAGCTGTTTTTT. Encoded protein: CASSLSSGGPAGELFF.

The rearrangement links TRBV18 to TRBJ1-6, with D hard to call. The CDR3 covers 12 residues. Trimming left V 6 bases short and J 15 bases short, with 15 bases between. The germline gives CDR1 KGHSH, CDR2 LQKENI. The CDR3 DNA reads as TGTGCCAGCTCCCAAAGCCAGGTAGACCTCCACTTT. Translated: CASSQSQVDLHF.

CDR3 region: CAISDGDQPQHF. The CDR3 DNA reads TGTGCCATCAGTGACGGAGATCAGCCCCAGCATTTT. The rearrangement links TRBV10-3 to TRBJ1-5, with D uncertain. Between the trimmed V and J ends, which lost 3 bases and 5 bases, there was a span of 5 bases. Germline-derived CDR1 and CDR2 are ENHRY and SYGVKD. The CDR3 totals 12 residues.

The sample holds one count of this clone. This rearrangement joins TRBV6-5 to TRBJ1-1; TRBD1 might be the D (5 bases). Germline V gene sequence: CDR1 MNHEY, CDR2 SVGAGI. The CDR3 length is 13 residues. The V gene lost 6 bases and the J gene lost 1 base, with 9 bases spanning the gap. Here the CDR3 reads CASRSGANTEAFF. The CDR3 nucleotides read TGTGCCAGCAGGTCCGGGGCGAACACTGAAGCTTTCTTT.

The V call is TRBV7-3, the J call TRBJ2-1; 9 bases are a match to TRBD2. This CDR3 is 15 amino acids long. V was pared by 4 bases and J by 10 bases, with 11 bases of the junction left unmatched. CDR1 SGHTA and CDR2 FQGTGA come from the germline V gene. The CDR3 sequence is CASSSDPLAGWEQFF. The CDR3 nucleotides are TGTGCCAGCAGCTCCGACCCCCTAGCGGGGTGGGAGCAGTTCTTC. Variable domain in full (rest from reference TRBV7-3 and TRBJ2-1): GAGVSQTPSNKVTEKGKYVELRCDPISGHTALYWYRQSLGQGPEFLIYFQGTGAADDSGLPNDRFFAVRPEGSVSTLKIQRTERGDSAVYLCASSSDPLAGWEQFFGPGTRLTVL.

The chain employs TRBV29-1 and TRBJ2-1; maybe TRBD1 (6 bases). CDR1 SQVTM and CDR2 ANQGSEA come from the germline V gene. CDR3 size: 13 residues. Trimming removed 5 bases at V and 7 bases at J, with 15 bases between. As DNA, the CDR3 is TGCAGCGTTTTCACAGGGTTAGAGAATGAGCAGTTCTTC. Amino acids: CSVFTGLENEQFF.

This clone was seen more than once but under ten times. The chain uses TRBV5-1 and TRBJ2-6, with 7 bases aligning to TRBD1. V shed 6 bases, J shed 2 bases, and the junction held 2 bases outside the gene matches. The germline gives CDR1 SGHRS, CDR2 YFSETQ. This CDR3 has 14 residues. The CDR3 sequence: CASMTGTGANVLTF. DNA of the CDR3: TGCGCCAGCATGACAGGGACTGGGGCCAACGTCCTGACTTTC.

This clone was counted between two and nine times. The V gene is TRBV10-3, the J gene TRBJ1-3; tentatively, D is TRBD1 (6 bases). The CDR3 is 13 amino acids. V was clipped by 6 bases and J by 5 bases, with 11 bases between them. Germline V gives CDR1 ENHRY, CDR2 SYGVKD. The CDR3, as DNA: TGTGCCATCAGGGACAGCGGGCGAAACACCATATATTTT. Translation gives CAIRDSGRNTIYF.

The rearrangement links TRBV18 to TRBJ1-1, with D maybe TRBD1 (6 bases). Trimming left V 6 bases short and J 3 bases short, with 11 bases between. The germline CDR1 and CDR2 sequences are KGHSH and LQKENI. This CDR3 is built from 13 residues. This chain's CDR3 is CASSTTGYTEAFF. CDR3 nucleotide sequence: TGTGCCAGCTCCACGACAGGATACACTGAAGCTTTCTTT.

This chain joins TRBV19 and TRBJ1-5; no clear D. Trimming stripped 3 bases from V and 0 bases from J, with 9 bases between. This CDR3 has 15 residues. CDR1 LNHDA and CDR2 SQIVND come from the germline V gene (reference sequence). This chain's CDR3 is CASSIRLNSNQPQHF. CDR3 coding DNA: TGTGCCAGTAGTATTCGGCTCAATAGCAATCAGCCCCAGCATTTT.

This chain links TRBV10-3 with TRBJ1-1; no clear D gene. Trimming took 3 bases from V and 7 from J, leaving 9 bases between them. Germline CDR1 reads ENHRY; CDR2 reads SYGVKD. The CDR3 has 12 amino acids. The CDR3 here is CAISDTVDEAFF. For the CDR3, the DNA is TGTGCCATCAGTGATACGGTAGATGAAGCTTTCTTT.

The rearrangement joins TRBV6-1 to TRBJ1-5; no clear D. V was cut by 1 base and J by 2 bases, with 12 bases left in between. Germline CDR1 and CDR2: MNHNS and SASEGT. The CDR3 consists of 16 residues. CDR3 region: CASSEGLGRGNQPQHF. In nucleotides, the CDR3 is TGTGCCAGCAGTGAAGGCTTGGGTAGGGGCAATCAGCCCCAGCATTTT.

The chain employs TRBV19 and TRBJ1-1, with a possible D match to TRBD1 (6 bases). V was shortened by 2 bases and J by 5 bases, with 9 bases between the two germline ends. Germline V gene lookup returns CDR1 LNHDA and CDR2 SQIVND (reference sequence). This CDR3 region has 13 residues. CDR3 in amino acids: CASSIRGETEAFF. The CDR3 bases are TGTGCCAGTAGTATAAGGGGGGAGACTGAAGCTTTCTTT.

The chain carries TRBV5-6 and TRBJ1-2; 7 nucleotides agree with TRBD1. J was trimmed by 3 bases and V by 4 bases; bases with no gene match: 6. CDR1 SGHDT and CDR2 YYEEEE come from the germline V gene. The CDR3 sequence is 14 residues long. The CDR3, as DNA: TGTGCCAGCAGCCGACAGGGATTTGACTATGGCTACACCTTC. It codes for CASSRQGFDYGYTF.

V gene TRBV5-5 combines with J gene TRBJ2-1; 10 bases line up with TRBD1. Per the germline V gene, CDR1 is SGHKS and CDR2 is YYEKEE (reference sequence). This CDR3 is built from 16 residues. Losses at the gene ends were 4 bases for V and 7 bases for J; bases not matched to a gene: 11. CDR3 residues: CASSPRGTGEKNEQFF. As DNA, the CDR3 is TGTGCCAGCAGCCCCCGCGGGACAGGGGAAAAAAATGAGCAGTTCTTC.

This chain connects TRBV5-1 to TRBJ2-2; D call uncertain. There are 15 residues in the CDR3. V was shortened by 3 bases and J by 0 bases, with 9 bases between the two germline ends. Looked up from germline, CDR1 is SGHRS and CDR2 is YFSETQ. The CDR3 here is CASSSLTANTGELFF. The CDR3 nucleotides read TGCGCCAGCAGCTCCCTCACAGCGAACACCGGGGAGCTGTTTTTT.

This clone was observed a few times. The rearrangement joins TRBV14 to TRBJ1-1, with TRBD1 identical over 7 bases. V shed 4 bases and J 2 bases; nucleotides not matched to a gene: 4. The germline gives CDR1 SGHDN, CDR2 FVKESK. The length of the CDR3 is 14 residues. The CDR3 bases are TGTGCCAGCAGCCCACGACAGGGAAACACTGAAGCTTTCTTT. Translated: CASSPRQGNTEAFF.

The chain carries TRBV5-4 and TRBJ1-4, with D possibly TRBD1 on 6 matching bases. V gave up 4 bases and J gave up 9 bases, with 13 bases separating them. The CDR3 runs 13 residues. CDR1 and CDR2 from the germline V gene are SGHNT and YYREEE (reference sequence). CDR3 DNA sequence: TGTGCCAGCAGCGACTGGACAGTCAAAAAACTGTTTTTT. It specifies CASSDWTVKKLFF.

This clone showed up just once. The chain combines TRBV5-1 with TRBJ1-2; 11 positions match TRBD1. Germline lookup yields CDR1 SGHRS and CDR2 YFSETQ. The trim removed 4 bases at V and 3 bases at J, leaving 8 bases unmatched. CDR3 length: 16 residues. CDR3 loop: CASSLGGTGGHYGYTF. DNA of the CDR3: TGCGCCAGCAGCCTTGGAGGGACAGGGGGACACTATGGCTACACCTTC.

This CDR3 reads CASSQVHTGETFF. The DNA of the CDR3 is TGCGCCAGCAGCCAAGTTCACACAGGAGAGACTTTCTTT. The chain employs TRBV4-1 and TRBJ1-1; maybe TRBD1 (5 bases). Germline CDR1 is MGHRA and CDR2 is YSYEKL. The CDR3 contains 13 residues. The germline V and J ends were trimmed by 1 base and 12 bases, with 15 bases remaining between them.

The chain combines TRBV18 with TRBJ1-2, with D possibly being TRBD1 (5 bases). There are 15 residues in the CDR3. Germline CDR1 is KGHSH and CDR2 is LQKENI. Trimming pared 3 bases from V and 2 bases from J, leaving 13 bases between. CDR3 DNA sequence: TGTGCCAGCTCACCCACAGGAGCCTTAAACTATGGCTACACCTTC. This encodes CASSPTGALNYGYTF.

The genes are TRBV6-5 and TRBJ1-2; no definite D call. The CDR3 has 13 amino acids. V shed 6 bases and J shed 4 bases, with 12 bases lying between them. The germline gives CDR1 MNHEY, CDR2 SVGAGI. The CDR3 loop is CASSPYDSYGYTF. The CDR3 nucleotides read TGTGCCAGCAGCCCCTACGATTCCTATGGCTACACCTTC.

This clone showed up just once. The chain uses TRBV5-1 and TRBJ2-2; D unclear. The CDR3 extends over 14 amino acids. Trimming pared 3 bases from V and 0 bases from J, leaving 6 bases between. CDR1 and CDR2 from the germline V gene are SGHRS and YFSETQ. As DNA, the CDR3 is TGCGCCAGCAGCTGGGATCCGAACACCGGGGAGCTGTTTTTT. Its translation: CASSWDPNTGELFF.